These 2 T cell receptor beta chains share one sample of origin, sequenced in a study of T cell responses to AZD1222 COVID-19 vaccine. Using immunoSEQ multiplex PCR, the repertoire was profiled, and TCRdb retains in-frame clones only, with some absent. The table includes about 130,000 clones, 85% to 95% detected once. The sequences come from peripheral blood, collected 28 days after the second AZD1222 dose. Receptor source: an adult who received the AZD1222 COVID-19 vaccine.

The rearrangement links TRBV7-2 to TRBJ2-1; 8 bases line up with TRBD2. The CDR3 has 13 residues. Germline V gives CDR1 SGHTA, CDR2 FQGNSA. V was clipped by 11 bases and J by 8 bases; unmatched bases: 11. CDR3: CASGGGKLDEQFF. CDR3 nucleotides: TGTGCCTCCGGGGGGGGAAAATTGGATGAGCAGTTCTTC.

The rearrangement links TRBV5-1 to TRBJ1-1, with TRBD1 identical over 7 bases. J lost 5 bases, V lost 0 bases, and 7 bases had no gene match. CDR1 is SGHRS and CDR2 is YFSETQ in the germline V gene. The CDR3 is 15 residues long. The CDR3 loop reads CASSLGLTGFTEAFF. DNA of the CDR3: TGCGCCAGCAGCTTGGGGCTGACAGGGTTTACTGAAGCTTTCTTT.